This section outlines one TCR beta chain sequence together with its context. This specimen comes from a study of regulatory T cells in long-lasting Graves disease. Arm-PCR of CDR3 regions and iRepertoire HTBI primers were the basis on which TCR beta libraries were built. One entry per CDR3 protein, called by TCRdb with MiXCR from the multiplex PCR reads. The sample holds a few hundred thousand distinct CDR3 sequences, 16% seen once. Time point meaning: newly diagnosed GD, antithyroid drugs for less than 3 months. RNA extracted from PBMCs served as the sequencing template. This CDR3 has 15 residues. Germline CDR1 DFQATT, CDR2 SNEGSKA (reference sequence). The V gene lost 3 bases and the J gene lost 5 bases, with 16 bases spanning the gap. The same sample was also studied in work on T cells in Graves' hyperthyroidism and ophthalmopathy.

The sequence was collected from a man aged 35-49 years with Graves disease. The chain employs TRBV20-1 and TRBJ2-2, with no clear D. The sample here was peripheral blood mononuclear cells (PBMCs), taken at new diagnosis, from a patient treated with antithyroid drugs. The CDR3, as DNA: TGCAGTGCTAGGCTCCCGGGCCCCGGGACCGGGGAGCTGTTTTTT. Protein product: CSARLPGPGTGELFF.